The T cell receptor beta chain under discussion was sequenced for a study of cytomegalovirus exposure and HLA in healthy donors. Study-level points and caveats: DRB1 showed the most TCR associations and HLA-C the fewest in a later analysis, as rates varied by HLA locus. A later analysis found most CMV-associated TCR beta chains apparently HLA-restricted. TCR beta V segments were, for the most part, productive about 87% or about 30% of the time in an earlier analysis. Cytomegalovirus-associated status was assigned to 164 TCR beta chains.

Note on this clone: Its specificity is unknown.

This PCR relied on a set of 60 Vbeta primers and 13 Jbeta primers. Produced via immunoSEQ multiplex PCR; TCRdb's table is partial and in-frame only. There are about 150,000 clones in the sample; approximately 78% occur only once, and roughly 13% lies in the top ten. CDR3 length: 15 amino acids. Per germline, CDR1 LNHNV and CDR2 YYDKDF (reference sequence). J was trimmed by 4 bases and V by 0 bases; bases with no gene match: 0. The source is a woman in her fifties or sixties in good health and CMV-seropositive. Input material: PBMCs. The chain employs TRBV15 and TRBJ2-3, with TRBD2 matching over 11 bases. The CDR3 DNA reads as TGTGCCACCAGCAGAGATAGCGGGGGGGCAGATACGCAGTATTTT. It codes for CATSRDSGGADTQYF.